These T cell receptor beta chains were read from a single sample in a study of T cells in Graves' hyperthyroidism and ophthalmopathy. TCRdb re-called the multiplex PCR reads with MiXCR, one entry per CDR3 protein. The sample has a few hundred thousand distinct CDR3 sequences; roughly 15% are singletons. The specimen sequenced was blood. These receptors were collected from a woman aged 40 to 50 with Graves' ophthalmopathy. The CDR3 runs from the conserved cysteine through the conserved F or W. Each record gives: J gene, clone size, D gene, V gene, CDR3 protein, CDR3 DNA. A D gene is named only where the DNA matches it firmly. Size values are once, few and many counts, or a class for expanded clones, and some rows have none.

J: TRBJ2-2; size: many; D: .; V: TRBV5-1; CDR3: CASSLAHNSNTGELFF; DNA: TGCGCCAGCAGCTTGGCCCACAACAGTAACACCGGGGAGCTGTTTTTT
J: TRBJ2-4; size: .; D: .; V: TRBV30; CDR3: CAWSPDSKNIQYF; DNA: TGTGCCTGGAGTCCCGACAGCAAAAACATTCAGTACTTC
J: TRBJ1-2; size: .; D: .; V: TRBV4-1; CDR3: CASSLGQSTNYGYTF; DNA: TGCGCCAGCAGCCTCGGACAGTCTACTAACTATGGCTACACCTTC
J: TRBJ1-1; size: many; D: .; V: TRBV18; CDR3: CASSPARQPNTEAFF; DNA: TGTGCCAGCTCGCCCGCTAGGCAGCCCAACACTGAAGCTTTCTTT
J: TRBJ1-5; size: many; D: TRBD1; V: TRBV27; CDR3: CASTKGGDSNQPQHF; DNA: TGTGCCAGCACGAAAGGGGGCGACTCCAATCAGCCCCAGCATTTT
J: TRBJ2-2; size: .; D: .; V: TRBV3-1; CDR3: CASSPHYANTGELFF; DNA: TGTGCCAGCAGCCCCCACTATGCCAACACCGGGGAGCTGTTTTTT
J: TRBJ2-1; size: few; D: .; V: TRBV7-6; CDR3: CASSSPAPSSNEQFF; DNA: TGTGCCAGCAGCTCCCCGGCCCCTTCCTCTAATGAGCAGTTCTTC
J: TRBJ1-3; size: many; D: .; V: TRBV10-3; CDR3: CAISDIGASSGNTIYF; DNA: TGTGCCATCAGTGATATTGGGGCAAGCTCTGGAAACACCATATATTTT
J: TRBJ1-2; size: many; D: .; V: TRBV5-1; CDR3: CASSLSYGVRGYTF; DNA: TGCGCCAGCAGCTTGAGTTACGGGGTGAGAGGCTACACCTTC
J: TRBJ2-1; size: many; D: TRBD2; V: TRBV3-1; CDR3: CASSQVWGGSYNEQFF; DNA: TGTGCCAGCAGCCAAGTGTGGGGGGGCTCCTACAATGAGCAGTTCTTC
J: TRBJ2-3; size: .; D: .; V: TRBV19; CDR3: CASSIGSVPTDTQYF; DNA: TGTGCCAGTAGTATCGGCTCAGTCCCGACAGATACGCAGTATTTT
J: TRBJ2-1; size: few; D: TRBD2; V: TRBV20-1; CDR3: CSARAPELAGVFEQFF; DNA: TGCAGTGCTAGAGCCCCGGAACTAGCGGGGGTTTTTGAGCAGTTCTTC
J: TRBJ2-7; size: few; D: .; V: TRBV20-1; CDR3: CSARDRWYEQYF; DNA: TGCAGTGCTAGAGATCGTTGGTACGAGCAGTACTTC
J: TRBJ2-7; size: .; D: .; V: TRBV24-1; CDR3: CATSDADRYGQYF; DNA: TGTGCCACCAGTGACGCCGACAGATACGGGCAGTACTTC
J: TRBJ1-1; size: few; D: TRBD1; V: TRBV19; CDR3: CASSRHLRTGEAFF; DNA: TGTGCCAGTAGCCGTCACCTTCGGACAGGGGAAGCTTTCTTT
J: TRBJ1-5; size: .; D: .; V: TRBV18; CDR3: CASSPQATANQPQHF; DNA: TGTGCCAGCTCACCACAGGCGACAGCGAATCAGCCCCAGCATTTT
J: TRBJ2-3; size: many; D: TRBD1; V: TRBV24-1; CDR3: CATSGPGQGDTQYF; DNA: TGTGCCACCAGTGGCCCGGGACAGGGTGATACGCAGTATTTT
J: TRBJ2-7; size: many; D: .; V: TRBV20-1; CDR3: CSAEWGVGEQYF; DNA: TGCAGTGCGGAGTGGGGGGTAGGCGAGCAGTACTTC
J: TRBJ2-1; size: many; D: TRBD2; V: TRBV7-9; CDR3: CASSLGTSGFFETYNEQFF; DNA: TGTGCCAGCAGCTTAGGGACTAGCGGGTTTTTTGAAACCTACAATGAGCAGTTCTTC
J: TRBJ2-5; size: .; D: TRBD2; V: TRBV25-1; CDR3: CASSREGNQETQYF; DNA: TGTGCCAGCAGTCGGGAGGGGAACCAAGAGACCCAGTACTTC
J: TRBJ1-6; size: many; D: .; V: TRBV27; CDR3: CASRRTDTYNSPLHF; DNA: TGTGCCAGCAGAAGAACAGACACTTATAATTCACCCCTCCACTTT
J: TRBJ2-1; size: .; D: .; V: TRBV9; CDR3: CASSDGINNEQFF; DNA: TGTGCCAGCAGCGACGGGATCAACAATGAGCAGTTCTTC
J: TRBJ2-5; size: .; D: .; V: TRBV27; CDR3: CASTPDYPRGTQYF; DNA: TGTGCCAGCACTCCGGACTATCCGAGAGGGACCCAGTACTTC
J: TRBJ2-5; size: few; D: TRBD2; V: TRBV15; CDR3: CATSRDGAGGTETQYF; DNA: TGTGCCACCAGCAGAGATGGTGCGGGGGGGACAGAGACCCAGTACTTC
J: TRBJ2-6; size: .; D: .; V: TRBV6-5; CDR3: CASSYQIGGSGANVLTF; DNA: TGTGCCAGCAGTTACCAGATCGGGGGCTCTGGGGCCAACGTCCTGACTTTC
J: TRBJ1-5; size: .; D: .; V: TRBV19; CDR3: CASSHQGSNQPQHF; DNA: TGTGCCAGTAGTCACCAGGGTAGCAATCAGCCCCAGCATTTT
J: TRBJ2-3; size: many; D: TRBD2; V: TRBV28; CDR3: CASSLGAGGPEYF; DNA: TGTGCCAGCAGTCTAGGGGCGGGAGGGCCTGAGTATTTT